A single sample gave rise to the 17 T cell receptor beta chains below, sequenced in a study of brain T cells in children with intractable seizures. Noted time point: blood from clinic visit 5 months post-surgery; TSC patient then seizure free. Generated by immunoSEQ multiplex PCR, the TCRdb table keeps only in-frame clones and is missing some. The sample consists of about 340,000 clones, roughly 92% of them appearing once. Here the sequenced sample was peripheral blood, taken 4 to 5 months after surgery. The receptors were sampled from a boy in the first two years of life with tuberous sclerosis and intractable seizures.

The chain couples TRBV7-9 to TRBJ1-2; possibly TRBD1 for D (5 bases). Germline CDR1 and CDR2: SEHNR and FQNEAQ (reference sequence). The CDR3 extends over 13 amino acids. V was trimmed by 1 base and J by 4 bases, leaving 7 bases between them. The DNA for the CDR3 is TGTGCCAGCAGCTTAGGACAGATCTATGGCTACACCTTC. This codes for CASSLGQIYGYTF.

This chain joins TRBV9 and TRBJ1-5; TRBD1 might be the D (6 bases). This CDR3 comprises 15 residues. Trimming cost V 0 bases and J 5 bases, with 12 bases left between them. In germline, CDR1 is SGDLS, CDR2 YYNGEE. CDR3: CASSVGGAEHQPQHF. The DNA for the CDR3 is TGTGCCAGCAGCGTAGGGGGGGCAGAGCATCAGCCCCAGCATTTT.

The rearrangement uses TRBV27 and TRBJ1-1; D perhaps matches TRBD1 (6 bases). CDR1 is MNHEY and CDR2 is SMNVEV in the germline V gene (reference sequence). V dropped 10 bases and J dropped 0 bases, with 12 bases sitting between them. The CDR3 is 13 residues long. Here the CDR3 reads CATADSLNTEAFF. DNA of the CDR3: TGTGCCACCGCGGACAGCTTGAACACTGAAGCTTTCTTT.

This clone was seen once. V gene TRBV7-9 combines with J gene TRBJ2-3, with TRBD2 identical over 7 bases. Germline lookup yields CDR1 SEHNR and CDR2 FQNEAQ (reference sequence). The J segment lost 4 bases and the V segment lost 3 bases, leaving 10 bases of the junction unmatched. The CDR3 has 16 residues. For the CDR3, the DNA is TGTGCCAGCAGCTTCTACCTCGCGGGAGCGGCAGATACGCAGTATTTT. Protein sequence: CASSFYLAGAADTQYF.

V and J are TRBV29-1 and TRBJ2-7; D is perhaps TRBD1 (6 bases). V lost 6 bases to trimming and J lost 4 bases, with 16 bases between them. Per the germline V gene, CDR1 is SQVTM and CDR2 is ANQGSEA. This CDR3 is built from 13 residues. The DNA of the CDR3 is TGCAGCGTAATACCGGGACATACTTACGAGCAGTACTTC. Amino acids: CSVIPGHTYEQYF.

The chain is built from TRBV2 and TRBJ2-5; D gene ambiguous. Germline V gives CDR1 SNHLY, CDR2 FYNNEI. This CDR3 is built from 11 residues. V dropped 7 bases and J dropped 2 bases, with 5 bases sitting between them. Here the CDR3 reads CASTRQETQYF. The CDR3 DNA follows: TGTGCCAGCACCCGGCAAGAGACCCAGTACTTC. Complete variable domain (other parts from reference TRBV2 and TRBJ2-5): EPEVTQTPSHQVTQMGQEVILRCVPISNHLYFYWYRQILGQKVEFLVSFYNNEISEKSEIFDDQFSVERPDGSNFTLKIRSTKLEDSAMYFCASTRQETQYFGPGTRLLVL.

The J gene is TRBJ2-7, the V gene TRBV11-2, with D possibly being TRBD1 (6 bases). The germline CDR1 and CDR2 sequences are SGHAT and FQNNGV. Trimming shortened V by 4 bases and J by 1 base, and 14 bases separated the two germline ends. This CDR3 region has 15 residues. The CDR3, as DNA: TGTGCCAGCAGCTCACAGGGATTTGGATCCTACGAGCAGTACTTC. As protein: CASSSQGFGSYEQYF.

This chain links TRBV12-3 or TRBV12-4 with TRBJ1-2; D is undetermined. The CDR3 totals 11 residues. The V end was cut by 4 bases, the J end by 0 bases, with 0 bases between. CDR3 in DNA: TGTGCCAGCAGTTCTAACTATGGCTACACCTTC. Its translation: CASSSNYGYTF.

This chain uses TRBV19 with TRBJ1-2; 8 bases are a match to TRBD1. CDR1 and CDR2 from the germline V gene are LNHDA and SQIVND (reference sequence). The J segment lost 13 bases and the V segment lost 4 bases, leaving 8 bases of the junction unmatched. This CDR3 has 12 residues. The CDR3 nucleotides read TGTGCCAGTAGTACCTATCGACAGGGGCCCACCTTC. Translated, it gives CASSTYRQGPTF.

The rearrangement joins TRBV5-1 to TRBJ2-7; the D is unclear. The CDR3 length is 13 residues. Trimming took 6 bases from V and 2 from J, leaving 12 bases between them. Germline CDR1 and CDR2: SGHRS and YFSETQ. In DNA form, the CDR3 reads TGCGCCAGCACCCAGCAGGCAGCCTACGAGCAGTACTTC. Protein product: CASTQQAAYEQYF. The variable domain in full, completed from reference TRBV5-1 and TRBJ2-7, reads KAGVTQTPRYLIKTRGQQVTLSCSPISGHRSVSWYQQTPGQGLQFLFEYFSETQRNKGNFPGRFSGRQFSNSRSEMNVSTLELGDSALYLCASTQQAAYEQYFGPGTRLTVT.

The V call is TRBV7-9, the J call TRBJ2-2; TRBD2 matches at 8 bases. V was pared by 2 bases and J by 8 bases, with 16 bases of the junction left unmatched. Per the germline V gene, CDR1 is SEHNR and CDR2 is FQNEAQ (reference sequence). The CDR3 length is 18 residues. The CDR3 is CASSLSRLIAGIVGELFF. CDR3 nucleotide sequence: TGTGCCAGCAGCTTATCAAGACTCATAGCGGGAATAGTGGGGGAGCTGTTTTTT.

J is TRBJ2-7 and V is TRBV14, with a weak D call TRBD1 (6 bases). The V gene's germline CDR1 is SGHDN and CDR2 FVKESK. V lost 4 bases to trimming and J lost 7 bases, with 11 bases between them. The CDR3 runs 12 residues. The CDR3 DNA follows: TGTGCCAGCAGCCGAGGGGGACGAGAGCAGTACTTC. It yields the protein CASSRGGREQYF.

The V gene is TRBV6-1, the J gene TRBJ2-4, with a tentative D call TRBD1 (6 bases). The CDR3 extends over 15 amino acids. Trimming left V 3 bases short and J 5 bases short, with 14 bases between. Germline CDR1 reads MNHNS; CDR2 reads SASEGT. This CDR3 is CASSEGADNQNIQYF. CDR3 DNA: TGTGCCAGCAGTGAGGGGGCGGATAACCAAAACATTCAGTACTTC.

This chain uses TRBV11-2 with TRBJ2-3, with D maybe TRBD1 (5 bases). V was trimmed by 2 bases and J by 2 bases, leaving 11 bases between them. CDR1 is SGHAT, CDR2 FQNNGV, per germline. The CDR3 loop spans 15 amino acids. The CDR3 DNA follows: TGTGCCAGCAGCTTATTGCAGGGCCCCACAGATACGCAGTATTTT. Its translation: CASSLLQGPTDTQYF.

The chain is built from TRBV2 and TRBJ1-4; TRBD1 might be the D (6 bases). The CDR3 spans 15 residues. CDR1 is SNHLY and CDR2 is FYNNEI in the germline V gene. With 6 bases removed from V and 4 bases from J, the gap between germline ends came to 15 bases. The CDR3 bases are TGTGCCAGCAGCTTATCAGGGGCCTTTAATGAAAAACTGTTTTTT. Its protein product is CASSLSGAFNEKLFF.

This sequence joins TRBV2 and TRBJ2-4; D possibly corresponds to TRBD1 (5 bases). Looked up from germline, CDR1 is SNHLY and CDR2 is FYNNEI. The CDR3 contains 15 residues. Trimming cost V 6 bases and J 0 bases, with 12 bases left between them. CDR3 region: CASSADSGAKNIQYF. The CDR3 nucleotides are TGTGCCAGCAGCGCAGACAGTGGAGCCAAAAACATTCAGTACTTC.

A note on this clone: Its ends do not fully match the called genes, so a read error is possible. The chain combines TRBV7-7 with TRBJ2-5, with 8 positions matching TRBD2. CDR3 length: 15 amino acids. The V gene's germline CDR1 is SSHAT and CDR2 FNYEAQ (reference sequence). DNA of the CDR3: TGTGCTAGCAGCTTAGAACCCCGGGAGGGAGAGACCCAGTACTTC. Translation: CASSLEPREGETQYF. Together with reference TRBV7-7 and TRBJ2-5, the CDR3 gives the full variable domain: GAGVSQSPRYKVTKRGQDVTLRCDPISSHATLYWYQQALGQGPEFLTYFNYEAQPDKSGLPSDRFSAERPEGSISTLTIQRTEQRDSAMYRCASSLEPREGETQYFGPGTRLLVL.